This TCR beta chain derives from a study of blood T cell repertoires in COVID-19. For the study at large: From the United States, Italy and Spain came samples of acute and convalescent COVID-19.

Trimming took off 5 bases at V and 1 base at J, with 13 bases between the two ends. The CDR3 contains 15 residues. The V gene's germline CDR1 is SGHNT and CDR2 YYREEE (reference sequence). Participant age was roughly 18 to 90 years, and participants resided in around 24 US areas. This clone was recorded only once. Produced via immunoSEQ multiplex PCR; TCRdb's table is partial and in-frame only. Of about 46,000 clones in the sample, 86% were seen once. This TCR derives from a woman aged 45-59 years who had recovered from COVID-19. The chain has TRBV5-4 and TRBJ2-1, with a weak D call TRBD2 (6 bases). Sequenced input: PBMCs or T cells enriched from blood (not recorded which). CDR3 DNA: TGTGCCAGCAGAACGGACTACCAATCCTACAATGAGCAGTTCTTC. Its translation is CASRTDYQSYNEQFF.